This T cell receptor beta chain was sequenced during a study of identical twins. Study-level results: A cross-sectional statistical analysis, not follow-up of the same donors, supported the conclusions. Beta clonotypes that were abundant in cord blood contained fewer insertions, a pattern absent from memory repertoires.

TCRdb reprocessed the 5' RACE reads via MiXCR and lists one record per CDR3 protein. Altogether 500,000 to 600,000 distinct CDR3 sequences are present, approximately 22% being singletons, with the ten largest covering roughly 0.91%. With respect to this clonotype: Antigen: not known.

This CDR3 is built from 15 residues. In germline, CDR1 is SGHTA, CDR2 FQGNSA. The V end was cut by 3 bases, the J end by 0 bases, with 9 bases between. The data also belong to a second study, concerning T cells expressing NK-cell markers.

This clonotype was obtained from a woman aged 18-35 years in good health. The chain is built from TRBV7-2 and TRBJ2-1; D is undetermined. Specimen: CD4+ T cells sorted from blood. In nucleotides, the CDR3 is TGTGCCAGCAGCTTTGGGGTCCCCTCCTACAATGAGCAGTTCTTC. Its protein is CASSFGVPSYNEQFF.